This TCR beta chain was captured in a study of T-cell reconstitution after alpha-beta-depleted transplantation in children. Study-wide points: Surviving recipient cells, namely T cells and thymic progenitors, were the source of high day-60 TCRbeta diversity in some patients. The main origin of T-cell counts and diversity one year after transplant was newly produced T cells. Reports say that about two months after transplant, the alpha-beta T cells came out of several hundred graft clones that had expanded.

TCRbeta library construction was performed incorporating unique molecular identifiers. TCRdb fed the PCR reads into MiXCR, producing one record per CDR3 protein. This table has roughly 100,000 distinct CDR3 sequences, over 6% appearing once. This clonotype was recorded many times. The antigen is not known. The material sequenced was PBMCs, taken before TCRalphabeta/CD19-depleted stem cell transplant. This receptor was taken from a boy younger than 10 with acute lymphoblastic leukemia, due to receive a stem cell transplant.

This CDR3 is CATSDRPRVTGELFF. DNA for the CDR3: TGTGCCACCAGCGATAGGCCCCGAGTCACCGGGGAGCTGTTTTTT. The chain recombines TRBV15 with TRBJ2-2; D is undetermined. The CDR3 extends over 15 amino acids. Germline V gene sequence: CDR1 LNHNV, CDR2 YYDKDF (reference sequence). Trimming stripped 5 bases from V and 4 bases from J, with 14 bases between.